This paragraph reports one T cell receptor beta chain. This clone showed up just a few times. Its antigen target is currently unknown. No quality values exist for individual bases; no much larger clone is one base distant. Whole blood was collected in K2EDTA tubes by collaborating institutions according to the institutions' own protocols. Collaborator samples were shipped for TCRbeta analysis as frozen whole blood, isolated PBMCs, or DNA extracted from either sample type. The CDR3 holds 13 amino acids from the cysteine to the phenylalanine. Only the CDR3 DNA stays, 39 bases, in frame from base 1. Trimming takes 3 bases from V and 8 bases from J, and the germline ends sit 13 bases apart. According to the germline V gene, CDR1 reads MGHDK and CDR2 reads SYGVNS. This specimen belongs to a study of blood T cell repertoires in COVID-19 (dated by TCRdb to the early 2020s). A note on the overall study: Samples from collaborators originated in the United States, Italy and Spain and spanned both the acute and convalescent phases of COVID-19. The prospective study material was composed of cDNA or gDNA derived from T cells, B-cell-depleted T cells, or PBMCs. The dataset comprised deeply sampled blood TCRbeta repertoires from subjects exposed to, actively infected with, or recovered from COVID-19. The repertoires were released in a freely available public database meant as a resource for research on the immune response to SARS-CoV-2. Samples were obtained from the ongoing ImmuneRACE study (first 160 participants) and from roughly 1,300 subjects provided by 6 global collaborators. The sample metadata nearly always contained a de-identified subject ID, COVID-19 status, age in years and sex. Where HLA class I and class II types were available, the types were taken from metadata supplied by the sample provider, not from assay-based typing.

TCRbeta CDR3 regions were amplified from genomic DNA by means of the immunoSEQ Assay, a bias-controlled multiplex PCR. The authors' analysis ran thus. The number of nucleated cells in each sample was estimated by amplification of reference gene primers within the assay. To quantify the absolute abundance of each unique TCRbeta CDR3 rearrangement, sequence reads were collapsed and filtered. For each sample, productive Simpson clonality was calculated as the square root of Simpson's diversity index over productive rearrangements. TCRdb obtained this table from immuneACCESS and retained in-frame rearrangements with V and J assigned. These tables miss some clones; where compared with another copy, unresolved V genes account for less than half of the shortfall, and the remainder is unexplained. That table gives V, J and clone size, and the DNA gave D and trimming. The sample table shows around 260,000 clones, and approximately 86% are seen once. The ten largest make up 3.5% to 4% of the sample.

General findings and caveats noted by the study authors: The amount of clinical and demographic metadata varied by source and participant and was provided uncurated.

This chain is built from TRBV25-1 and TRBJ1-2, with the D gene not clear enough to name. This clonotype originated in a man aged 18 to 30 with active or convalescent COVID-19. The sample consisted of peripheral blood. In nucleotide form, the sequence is TGTGCCAGCAGTGACGAGTGGATGGAGGGCTACACCTTC. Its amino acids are CASSDEWMEGYTF.